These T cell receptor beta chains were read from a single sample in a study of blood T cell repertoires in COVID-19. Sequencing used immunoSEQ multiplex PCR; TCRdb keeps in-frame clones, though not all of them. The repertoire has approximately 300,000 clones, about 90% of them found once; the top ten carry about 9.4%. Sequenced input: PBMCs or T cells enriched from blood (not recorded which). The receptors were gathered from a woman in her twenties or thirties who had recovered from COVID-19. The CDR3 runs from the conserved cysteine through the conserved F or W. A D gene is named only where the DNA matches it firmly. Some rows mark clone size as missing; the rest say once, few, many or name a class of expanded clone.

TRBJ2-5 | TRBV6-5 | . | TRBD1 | CASTPGGETQYF | TGTGCCAGCACTCCAGGGGGAGAGACCCAGTACTTC
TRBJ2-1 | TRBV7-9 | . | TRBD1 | CASSFPGQGHNEQFF | TGTGCCAGCAGCTTCCCGGGACAGGGCCACAATGAGCAGTTCTTC
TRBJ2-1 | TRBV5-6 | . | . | CASTLRTYNEQFF | TGTGCCAGCACCCTCCGTACTTACAATGAGCAGTTCTTC
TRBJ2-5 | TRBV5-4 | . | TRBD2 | CASTAGLAVQETQYF | TGTGCCAGCACCGCGGGACTAGCGGTTCAAGAGACCCAGTACTTC
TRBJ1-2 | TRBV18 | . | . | CASSPFPMGGTAPYGYTF | TGTGCCAGCTCACCATTTCCCATGGGGGGTACCGCCCCGTATGGCTACACCTTC
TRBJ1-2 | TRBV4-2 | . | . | CASSQVNTPNYGYTF | TGTGCCAGCAGCCAAGTGAACACCCCTAACTATGGCTACACCTTC
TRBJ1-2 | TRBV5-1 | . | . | CASSDRLESGYTF | TGCGCCAGTTCCGACAGGCTTGAAAGTGGCTACACCTTC
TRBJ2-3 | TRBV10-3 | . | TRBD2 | CAILPQAGGPTDTQYF | TGTGCCATCCTGCCACAAGCGGGAGGACCCACAGATACGCAGTATTTT
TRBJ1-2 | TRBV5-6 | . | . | CASRFQGNYGYTF | TGTGCTAGCAGGTTTCAGGGTAACTATGGCTACACCTTC
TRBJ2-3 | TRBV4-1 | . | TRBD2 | CASSRLTSGTDTQYF | TGCGCCAGCAGCCGGCTGACTAGCGGCACAGATACGCAGTATTTT
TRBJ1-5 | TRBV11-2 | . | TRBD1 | CASSYGTDGQPQHF | TGTGCCAGCAGCTACGGGACAGATGGTCAGCCCCAGCATTTT
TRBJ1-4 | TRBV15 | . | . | CATSIGQQINEKLFF | TGTGCCACCAGCATAGGACAGCAAATTAATGAAAAACTGTTTTTT
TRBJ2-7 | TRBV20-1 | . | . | CSASRVERSEQYF | TGCAGTGCTAGTCGGGTGGAGCGGTCCGAGCAGTACTTC
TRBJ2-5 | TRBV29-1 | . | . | CSVQAGAETQYF | TGCAGCGTTCAGGCGGGGGCAGAGACCCAGTACTTC
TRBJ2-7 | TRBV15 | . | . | CATSRDLGIEQYF | TGTGCCACCAGCAGAGATCTCGGGATCGAGCAGTACTTC
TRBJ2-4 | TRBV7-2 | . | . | CASSPLGAPGGIQYF | TGTGCCAGCAGCCCCCTAGGGGCGCCCGGGGGCATTCAGTACTTC
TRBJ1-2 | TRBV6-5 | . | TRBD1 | CASSMTGGAQVGYTF | TGTGCCAGCAGTATGACAGGGGGCGCTCAAGTCGGCTACACCTTC
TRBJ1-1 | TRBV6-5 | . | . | CASIPSSRQEAFF | TGTGCCAGCATCCCGAGTTCCCGACAGGAAGCTTTCTTT
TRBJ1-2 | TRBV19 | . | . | CASSTGTRLGYTF | TGTGCCAGTAGTACCGGGACACGGCTCGGCTACACCTTC
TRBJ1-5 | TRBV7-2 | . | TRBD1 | CASSPRTGEGQPQHF | TGTGCCAGCAGCCCAAGGACAGGGGAGGGTCAGCCCCAGCATTTT
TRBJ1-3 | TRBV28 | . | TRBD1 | CASSSDIQGASGNTIYF | TGTGCCAGCAGTTCCGATATACAGGGGGCGTCTGGAAACACCATATATTTT
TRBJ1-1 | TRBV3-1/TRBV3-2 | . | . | CASSQDWGRATEAFF | TGTGCCAGCAGCCAAGATTGGGGCAGGGCCACTGAAGCTTTCTTT
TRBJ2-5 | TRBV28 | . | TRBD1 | CASRSTGKQETQYF | TGTGCCAGCAGATCGACAGGGAAGCAAGAGACCCAGTACTTC
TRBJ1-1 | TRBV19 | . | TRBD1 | CASSKVSGGTEAFF | TGTGCCAGTAGTAAGGTGTCAGGGGGCACTGAAGCTTTCTTT
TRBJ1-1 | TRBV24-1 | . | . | CATSDFDTEAFF | TGTGCCACCAGTGATTTCGACACTGAAGCTTTCTTT
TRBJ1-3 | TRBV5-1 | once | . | CASSLVPAPGIRNTIYF | TGCGCCAGCAGCTTGGTTCCGGCTCCAGGGATAAGAAACACCATATATTTT
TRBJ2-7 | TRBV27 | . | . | CASSFRGPTYEQYF | TGTGCCAGCAGTTTTCGCGGGCCAACCTACGAGCAGTACTTC
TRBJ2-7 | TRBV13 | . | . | CASANRVSEQYF | TGTGCCAGCGCAAACAGGGTTTCCGAGCAGTACTTC
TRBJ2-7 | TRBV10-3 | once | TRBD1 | CAISGDRPGEQYF | TGTGCCATCAGTGGGGACAGGCCTGGCGAGCAGTACTTC
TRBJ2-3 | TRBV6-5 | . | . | CASSSFPGTQYF | TGTGCCAGCAGTTCCTTCCCAGGGACGCAGTATTTT
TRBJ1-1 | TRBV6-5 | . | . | CASSSRRVAWDTEAFF | TGTGCCAGCAGTTCACGGAGGGTAGCGTGGGACACTGAAGCTTTCTTT